The 27 T cell receptor beta chains reported below all come from one sample, sequenced in a study of blood T cell repertoires in COVID-19. TCRdb's copy holds only in-frame clones and misses some; the assay was immunoSEQ multiplex PCR. This table has about 150,000 clones, around 83% appearing once. Material: peripheral blood. These receptors were obtained from a woman aged 45-59 years with acute or convalescent COVID-19.

A single count supports this clone. The chain employs TRBV30 and TRBJ2-1, with TRBD1 matching over 7 bases. The CDR3 runs 14 residues. Germline V lookup: CDR1 GTSNPN, CDR2 SVGIG (reference sequence). Trimming at V came to 3 bases and at J to 5 bases, leaving 7 bases not matched to a gene. The CDR3 DNA follows: TGTGCCTGGAGATCGACAGGGCTGGACAATGAGCAGTTCTTC. Its translation is CAWRSTGLDNEQFF.

This rearrangement joins TRBV29-1 to TRBJ1-2, with D tentatively TRBD1 (6 bases). This CDR3 is built from 15 residues. The V end lost 7 bases, the J end lost 0 bases, and 18 bases lay between the germline ends. From germline, CDR1 is SQVTM and CDR2 ANQGSEA. The DNA for the CDR3 is TGCAGCGCCCTCGCTAACAGGGTAGCTAACTATGGCTACACCTTC. It specifies CSALANRVANYGYTF.

The rearrangement joins TRBV10-1 to TRBJ2-7; TRBD2 might be the D (5 bases). Trimming removed 9 bases from V and 3 bases from J, with 27 bases in between. Germline V gives CDR1 WNHNN, CDR2 SYGVQD (reference sequence). The CDR3 has 17 amino acids. CDR3 region: CARSTFSRGERSYEQYF. CDR3 bases: TGCGCCAGATCCACCTTCAGTCGTGGAGAGCGGAGCTACGAGCAGTACTTC.

This clone was picked up a small number of times. The gene calls are TRBV7-9 and TRBJ1-1, with D possibly being TRBD1 (5 bases). The CDR3 has 11 residues. Germline assignment: CDR1 SEHNR and CDR2 FQNEAQ (reference sequence). Trimming removed 5 bases from V and 11 bases from J, with 12 bases in between. The CDR3 DNA reads TGTGCCAGCAGCATTGAAGGGGCGGCTTTCTTT. Amino acids: CASSIEGAAFF. Full variable domain (outside the CDR3, taken from reference TRBV7-9 and TRBJ1-1): DTGVSQNPRHKITKRGQNVTFRCDPISEHNRLYWYRQTLGQGPEFLTYFQNEAQLEKSRLLSDRFSAERPKGSFSTLEIQRTEQGDSAMYLCASSIEGAAFFGQGTRLTVV.

The chain joins TRBV7-9 to TRBJ2-5, with D perhaps TRBD1 (6 bases). Germline V lookup: CDR1 SEHNR, CDR2 FQNEAQ (reference sequence). V was clipped by 0 bases and J by 1 base, with 15 bases between them. The CDR3 runs 17 residues. The CDR3 DNA is TGTGCCAGCAGCTTAGCGGGCAGGGGCCTCACCCAAGAGACCCAGTACTTC. Its translation is CASSLAGRGLTQETQYF.

This clone was found a few times. The genes are TRBV4-1 and TRBJ1-2; 7 nucleotides align to TRBD1. The CDR3 totals 13 residues. Germline V gene lookup returns CDR1 MGHRA and CDR2 YSYEKL. After removal of 0 bases from V and 7 bases from J, the junction contained 2 bases not matched to a gene. Here the CDR3 reads CASSQETGSGYTF. The CDR3 nucleotides are TGCGCCAGCAGCCAAGAGACAGGGTCTGGCTACACCTTC.

The genes are TRBV4-2 and TRBJ2-3; 11 bases fit TRBD2. V gave up 4 bases and J gave up 7 bases; unmatched junction bases: 10. This CDR3 is 16 amino acids long. CDR1 is LGHNA, CDR2 YNFKEQ, per germline. CDR3: CASSLVTSGERNTQYF. The CDR3 nucleotides are TGTGCCAGCAGCCTAGTGACTAGCGGGGAAAGGAATACGCAGTATTTT.

This chain connects TRBV6-5 to TRBJ1-2; no firm D call. The V end was cut by 8 bases, the J end by 4 bases, with 17 bases between. The CDR3 is 14 residues long. Germline V gene sequence: CDR1 MNHEY, CDR2 SVGAGI. CDR3 in amino acids: CASGPSRFSYGYTF. In DNA, the CDR3 is TGTGCCAGCGGCCCCTCCCGATTTTCCTATGGCTACACCTTC.

The J gene is TRBJ2-1, the V gene TRBV9; 15 positions match TRBD2. CDR1 and CDR2 from the germline V gene are SGDLS and YYNGEE. The CDR3 extends over 18 amino acids. V trimming: 4 bases; J trimming: 5 bases; junction bases outside the gene matches: 10. The CDR3 DNA follows: TGTGCCAGCAGCACCCCGGGACTAGCGGGAGGAGGGCACAATGAGCAGTTCTTC. Amino acid sequence: CASSTPGLAGGGHNEQFF.

This CDR3 reads CASSDKGARRYGYTF. CDR3 bases: TGTGCCAGCAGTGACAAGGGGGCGCGACGGTATGGCTACACCTTC. This chain joins TRBV6-1 and TRBJ1-2; 7 bases line up with TRBD1. Trimming at V came to 3 bases and at J to 5 bases, leaving 9 bases not matched to a gene. The CDR3 is made up of 15 amino acids. The germline gives CDR1 MNHNS, CDR2 SASEGT.

The rearrangement uses TRBV28 and TRBJ1-5; 7 bases map to TRBD1. Germline values: CDR1 MDHEN, CDR2 SYDVKM. This CDR3 spans 15 amino acids. V lost 5 bases and J lost 7; bases outside the gene matches: 11. CDR3 DNA sequence: TGTGCCAGCAGTACCTCGGGCCAGGGGGACCAGCCCCAGCATTTT. This translates into CASSTSGQGDQPQHF.

The table lists this clone with a few counts. The V and J genes are TRBV5-1 and TRBJ1-1; D call uncertain. This CDR3 has 14 residues. CDR1 SGHRS and CDR2 YFSETQ come from the germline V gene. With 0 bases removed from V and 0 bases from J, the gap between germline ends came to 6 bases. This CDR3 is CASSLGYMNTEAFF. CDR3 bases: TGCGCCAGCAGCTTGGGGTACATGAACACTGAAGCTTTCTTT.

The V call is TRBV11-3, the J call TRBJ2-3; tentatively, D is TRBD2 (5 bases). V was cut by 2 bases and J by 0 bases, with 9 bases left in between. The germline V gene encodes CDR1 SGHNT and CDR2 YENEEA. The CDR3 totals 15 residues. CDR3 region: CASSLNGDSTDTQYF. CDR3 bases: TGTGCCAGCAGCTTAAACGGGGATAGCACAGATACGCAGTATTTT.

The chain links TRBV30 to TRBJ1-5; D not resolved. The CDR3 is 12 amino acids. The V gene's germline CDR1 is GTSNPN and CDR2 SVGIG (reference sequence). V was shortened by 0 bases and J by 7 bases, with 7 bases between the two germline ends. In DNA form, the CDR3 reads TGTGCCTGGAGTGTACACCCCCAGCCCCAGCATTTT. Its translation is CAWSVHPQPQHF. Full variable domain (missing parts from reference TRBV30 and TRBJ1-5): SQTIHQWPATLVQPVGSPLSLECTVEGTSNPNLYWYRQAAGRGLQLLFYSVGIGQISSEVPQNLSASRPQDRQFILSSKKLLLSDSGFYLCAWSVHPQPQHFGDGTRLSIL.

With regard to this clone: One end of the junction varies from germline; a read error may be responsible. The rearrangement uses TRBV3-1 (or the pseudogene TRBV3-2) and TRBJ2-3; 7 bases line up with TRBD2. The CDR3 runs 15 residues. Germline V gives CDR1 LGHDT, CDR2 YNNKEL (reference sequence). CDR3 region: CASSRPGGGTDTQFF. Here the CDR3 DNA reads TGTGCCAGCAGCCGACCGGGAGGAGGCACAGATACGCAGTTTTTT.

The chain couples TRBV14 to TRBJ2-5; maybe TRBD2 (5 bases). The CDR3 is 13 residues long. Trimming removed 4 bases from V and 7 bases from J, with 13 bases in between. Per the germline V gene, CDR1 is SGHDN and CDR2 is FVKESK. The CDR3 loop is CASSLRESGTQYF. The CDR3 DNA follows: TGTGCCAGCAGCCTGAGGGAGTCGGGGACCCAGTACTTC.

The rearrangement links TRBV11-3 to TRBJ1-1; possibly TRBD1 for D (6 bases). This CDR3 spans 16 amino acids. V was clipped by 5 bases and J by 4 bases, with 20 bases between them. The germline V gene encodes CDR1 SGHNT and CDR2 YENEEA. The CDR3 nucleotides are TGTGCCAGCAGCCCAGGTACAGGGAGGGGGAGCACTGAAGCTTTCTTT. Amino acid sequence: CASSPGTGRGSTEAFF.

This chain joins TRBV9 and TRBJ1-5; D might be TRBD1 (6 bases). Trimming cost V 4 bases and J 5 bases, with 16 bases left between them. The CDR3 sequence is 15 residues long. The germline CDR1 and CDR2 sequences are SGDLS and YYNGEE. CDR3 sequence: CASSTSGAQYQPQHF. CDR3 DNA: TGTGCCAGCAGCACCTCAGGGGCCCAATATCAGCCCCAGCATTTT. The complete variable domain, with remaining parts taken from reference TRBV9 and TRBJ1-5, reads DSGVTQTPKHLITATGQRVTLRCSPRSGDLSVYWYQQSLDQGLQFLIQYYNGEERAKGNILERFSAQQFPDLHSELNLSSLELGDSALYFCASSTSGAQYQPQHFGDGTRLSIL.

The CDR3 sequence: CASSLVAASGVPYNEQFF. In DNA form, the CDR3 reads TGTGCCAGCAGCTTAGTAGCGGCTAGCGGGGTACCCTACAATGAGCAGTTCTTC. V gene TRBV11-2 combines with J gene TRBJ2-1; 9 nucleotides align to TRBD2. The germline V gene has CDR1 SGHAT and CDR2 FQNNGV. Unmatched junction bases numbered 9, after V lost 1 base and J lost 2 bases. CDR3 length equals 18 residues. The whole variable domain, filled in from reference TRBV11-2 and TRBJ2-1, reads EAGVAQSPRYKIIEKRQSVAFWCNPISGHATLYWYQQILGQGPKLLIQFQNNGVVDDSQLPKDRFSAERLKGVDSTLKIQPAKLEDSAVYLCASSLVAASGVPYNEQFFGPGTRLTVL.

V and J are TRBV4-3 and TRBJ2-1, with 14 bases lining up with TRBD2. J was trimmed by 0 bases and V by 2 bases; bases with no gene match: 6. CDR3 length: 19 residues. Per germline, CDR1 LGHNA and CDR2 YSLEER. Here the CDR3 DNA reads TGCGCCAGCAGCCAAAGAGCCGGGACTAGCGGGAGCTCCTACAATGAGCAGTTCTTC. It specifies CASSQRAGTSGSSYNEQFF.

The chain carries TRBV12-3 or TRBV12-4 and TRBJ2-2; no definite D call. V gave up 5 bases and J gave up 3 bases, with 4 bases separating them. This CDR3 has 12 amino acids. The CDR3 coding sequence is TGTGCCAGCAGTCAGTACACCGGGGAGCTGTTTTTT. This translates into CASSQYTGELFF.

V usage is TRBV7-4 and J usage is TRBJ2-5; 12 bases fit TRBD1. The V and J ends lost 3 bases and 5 bases, in that order; junction bases with no gene match: 7. Looked up from germline, CDR1 is SGHVT and CDR2 is SQSDAQ. The CDR3 has 16 residues. As DNA, the CDR3 is TGTGCCAGCAGCTTTCGACGGGACAGGGGGCGGGAGACCCAGTACTTC. Protein: CASSFRRDRGRETQYF.

The chain is built from TRBV6-1 and TRBJ2-3; D perhaps matches TRBD2 (5 bases). Per germline, CDR1 MNHNS and CDR2 SASEGT. V was cut by 2 bases and J by 0 bases, with 15 bases left in between. There are 17 residues in the CDR3. In DNA, the CDR3 is TGTGCCAGCAGTGAACTCCAAGGACTTCTCAGCACAGATACGCAGTATTTT. It translates to CASSELQGLLSTDTQYF.

V gene TRBV6-2 or TRBV6-3 combines with J gene TRBJ2-7; possibly TRBD1 for D (6 bases). V was clipped by 0 bases and J by 12 bases, with 15 bases between them. CDR1 MNHEY and CDR2 SVGEGT come from the germline V gene. The CDR3 loop spans 13 amino acids. The CDR3 bases are TGTGCCAGCAGTTACTCCGGAGACAGGCTTCCGTACTTC. Translated: CASSYSGDRLPYF.

The chain is built from TRBV5-1 and TRBJ2-3; possibly TRBD2 for D (5 bases). The CDR3 is 14 amino acids. Germline V CDR1 and CDR2: SGHRS, YFSETQ. Trimming stripped 0 bases from V and 2 bases from J, with 7 bases between. CDR3 coding DNA: TGCGCCAGCAGCTTGGCCCTAGCCACAGATACGCAGTATTTT. It specifies CASSLALATDTQYF.

The chain joins TRBV30 to TRBJ2-1; 11 nucleotides line up with TRBD2. The junction had 9 bases not matched to a gene; V was cut back by 8 bases and J by 6 bases. This CDR3 region has 14 residues. Germline CDR1 reads GTSNPN; CDR2 reads SVGIG (reference sequence). The CDR3 region has the DNA TGTGCCCGCACCGGGACTAGCGGTCTCAATGAGCAGTTCTTC. It yields the protein CARTGTSGLNEQFF.

The chain has TRBV11-2 and TRBJ2-7, with D hard to call. Germline assignment: CDR1 SGHAT and CDR2 FQNNGV. V shed 4 bases and J shed 0 bases, with 16 bases lying between them. This CDR3 spans 16 amino acids. The CDR3: CASSSKPLESSYEQYF. CDR3 nucleotide sequence: TGTGCCAGCAGCTCAAAGCCATTAGAAAGCTCCTACGAGCAGTACTTC.